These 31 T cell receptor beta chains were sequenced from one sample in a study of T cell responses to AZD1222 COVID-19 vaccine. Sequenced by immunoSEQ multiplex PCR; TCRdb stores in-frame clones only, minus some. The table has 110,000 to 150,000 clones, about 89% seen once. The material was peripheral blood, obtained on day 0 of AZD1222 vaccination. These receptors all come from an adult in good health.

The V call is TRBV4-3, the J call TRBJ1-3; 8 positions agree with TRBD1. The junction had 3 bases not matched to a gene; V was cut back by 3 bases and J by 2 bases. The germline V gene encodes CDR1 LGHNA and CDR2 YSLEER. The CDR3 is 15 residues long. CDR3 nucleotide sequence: TGCGCCAGCAGCCAGCCACAGGGGGCTGGAAACACCATATATTTT. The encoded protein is CASSQPQGAGNTIYF.

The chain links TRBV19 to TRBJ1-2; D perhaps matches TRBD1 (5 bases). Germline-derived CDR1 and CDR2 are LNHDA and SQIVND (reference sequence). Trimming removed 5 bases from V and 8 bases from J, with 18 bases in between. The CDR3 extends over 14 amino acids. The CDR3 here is CASSHSEGAKGYTF. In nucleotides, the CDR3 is TGTGCCAGTAGTCATTCGGAAGGGGCGAAGGGCTACACCTTC.

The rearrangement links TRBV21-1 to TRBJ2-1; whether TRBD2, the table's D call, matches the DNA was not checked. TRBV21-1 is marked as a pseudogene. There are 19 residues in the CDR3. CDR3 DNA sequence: TGTGCCAGCAGCAAAAAAGAGGGACTAGCGGGGGACTGCTACAATGAGCAGTTCTTC. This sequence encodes CASSKKEGLAGDCYNEQFF.

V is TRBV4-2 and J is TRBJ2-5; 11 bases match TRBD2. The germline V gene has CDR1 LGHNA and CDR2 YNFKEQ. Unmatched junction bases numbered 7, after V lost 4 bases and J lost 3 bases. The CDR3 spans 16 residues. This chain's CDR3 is CASSRRLAGNEETQYF. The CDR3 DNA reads TGTGCCAGCAGCCGACGACTAGCGGGGAATGAAGAGACCCAGTACTTC.

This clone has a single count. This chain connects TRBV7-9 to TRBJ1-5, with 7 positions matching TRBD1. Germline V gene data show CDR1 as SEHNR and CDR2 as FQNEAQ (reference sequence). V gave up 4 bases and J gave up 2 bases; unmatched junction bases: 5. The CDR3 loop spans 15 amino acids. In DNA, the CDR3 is TGTGCCAGCAGCTCAAGTGGGACAGGCAATCAGCCCCAGCATTTT. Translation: CASSSSGTGNQPQHF.

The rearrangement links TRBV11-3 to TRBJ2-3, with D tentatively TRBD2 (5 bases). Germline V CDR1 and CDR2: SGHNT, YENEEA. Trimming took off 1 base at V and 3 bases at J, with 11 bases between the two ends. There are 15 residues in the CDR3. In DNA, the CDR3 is TGTGCCAGCAGCTTAGGGGGAAAGCGGACAGATACGCAGTATTTT. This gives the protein CASSLGGKRTDTQYF. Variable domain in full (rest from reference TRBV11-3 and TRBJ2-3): EAGVVQSPRYKIIEKKQPVAFWCNPISGHNTLYWYLQNLGQGPELLIRYENEEAVDDSQLPKDRFSAERLKGVDSTLKIQPAELGDSAVYLCASSLGGKRTDTQYFGPGTRLTVL.

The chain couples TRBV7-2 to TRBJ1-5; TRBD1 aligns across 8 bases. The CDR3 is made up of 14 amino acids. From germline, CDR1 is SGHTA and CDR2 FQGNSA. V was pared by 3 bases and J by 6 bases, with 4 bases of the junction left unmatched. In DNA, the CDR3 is TGTGCCAGCAGCTTGACAGGGGTACTTCAGCCCCAGCATTTT. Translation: CASSLTGVLQPQHF.

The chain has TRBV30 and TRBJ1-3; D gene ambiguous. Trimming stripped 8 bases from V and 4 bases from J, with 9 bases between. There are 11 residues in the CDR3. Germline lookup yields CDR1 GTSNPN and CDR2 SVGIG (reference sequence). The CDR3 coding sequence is TGTGCCCTCGCTCGGGGAAACACCATATATTTT. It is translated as CALARGNTIYF.

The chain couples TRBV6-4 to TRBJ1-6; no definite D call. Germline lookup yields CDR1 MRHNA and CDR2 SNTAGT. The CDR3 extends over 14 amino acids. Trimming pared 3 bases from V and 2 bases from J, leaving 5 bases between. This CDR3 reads CASSEVAYNSPLHF. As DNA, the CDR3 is TGTGCCAGCAGTGAAGTTGCCTATAATTCACCCCTCCACTTT.

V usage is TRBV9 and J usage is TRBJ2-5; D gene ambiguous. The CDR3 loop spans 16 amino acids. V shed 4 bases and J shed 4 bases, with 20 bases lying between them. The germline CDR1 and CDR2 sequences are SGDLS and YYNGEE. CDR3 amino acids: CASSSTPRRGRETQYF. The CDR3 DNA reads TGTGCCAGCAGCTCAACTCCCCGCCGAGGACGAGAGACCCAGTACTTC.

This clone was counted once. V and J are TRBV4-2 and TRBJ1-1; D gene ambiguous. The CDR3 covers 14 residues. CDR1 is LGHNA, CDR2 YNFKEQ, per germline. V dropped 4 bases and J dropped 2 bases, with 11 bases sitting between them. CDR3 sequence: CASSLSVSNTEAFF. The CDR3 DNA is TGTGCCAGCAGCCTGTCGGTTAGCAACACTGAAGCTTTCTTT.

The CDR3 protein is CASSPYRSLEQFF. The CDR3 DNA reads TGTGCCAGCAGCCCGTACCGTTCCCTGGAGCAGTTCTTC. The chain is built from TRBV6-5 and TRBJ2-1; D call uncertain. Germline V gives CDR1 MNHEY, CDR2 SVGAGI. V was trimmed by 6 bases and J by 10 bases, leaving 16 bases between them. This CDR3 is built from 13 residues.

Written as DNA, the CDR3 is TGCGCCAGCAGCTACGGCGGCCCAGCGGGAGAACACGAGCAGTACTTC. Amino acid sequence: CASSYGGPAGEHEQYF. The rearrangement links TRBV4-3 to TRBJ2-7, with 8 bases aligning to TRBD2. This CDR3 is 16 amino acids long. V was pared by 5 bases and J by 5 bases, with 14 bases of the junction left unmatched. CDR1 and CDR2 (germline): LGHNA, YSLEER.

CDR3 region: CASSGPRNYGYTF. The CDR3 DNA reads TGTGCCAGCAGTGGGCCCCGCAACTATGGCTACACCTTC. The chain links TRBV12-3 or TRBV12-4 to TRBJ1-2; D gene unclear. Trimming stripped 5 bases from V and 2 bases from J, with 9 bases between. The CDR3 contains 13 residues.

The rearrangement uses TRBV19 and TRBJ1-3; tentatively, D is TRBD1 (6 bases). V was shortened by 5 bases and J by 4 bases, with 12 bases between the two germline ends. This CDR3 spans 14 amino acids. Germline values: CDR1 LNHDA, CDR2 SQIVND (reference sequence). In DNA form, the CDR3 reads TGTGCCAGTAGTTCGACAGGATGGGGAAACACCATATATTTT. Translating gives CASSSTGWGNTIYF. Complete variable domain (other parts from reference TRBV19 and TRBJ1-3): DGGITQSPKYLFRKEGQNVTLSCEQNLNHDAMYWYRQDPGQGLRLIYYSQIVNDFQKGDIAEGYSVSREKKESFPLTVTSAQKNPTAFYLCASSSTGWGNTIYFGEGSWLTVV.

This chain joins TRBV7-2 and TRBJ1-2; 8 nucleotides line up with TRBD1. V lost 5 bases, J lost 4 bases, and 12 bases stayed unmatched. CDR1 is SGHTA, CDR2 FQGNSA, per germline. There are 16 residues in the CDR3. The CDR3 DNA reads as TGTGCCAGCAGCATAGACAGGGGATTGGTATCCTATGGCTACACCTTC. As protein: CASSIDRGLVSYGYTF.

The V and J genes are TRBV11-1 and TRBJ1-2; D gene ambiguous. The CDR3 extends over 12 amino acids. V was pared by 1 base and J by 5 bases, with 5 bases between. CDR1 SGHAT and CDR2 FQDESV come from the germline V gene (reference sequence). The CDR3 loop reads CASSLGGYGYTF. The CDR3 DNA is TGTGCCAGCAGCTTAGGAGGATATGGCTACACCTTC. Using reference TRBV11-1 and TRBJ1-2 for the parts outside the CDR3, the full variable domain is EAEVAQSPRYKITEKSQAVAFWCDPISGHATLYWYRQILGQGPELLVQFQDESVVDDSQLPKDRFSAERLKGVDSTLKIQPAELGDSAMYLCASSLGGYGYTFGSGTRLTVV.

The DNA of the CDR3 is TGCGCCAGCAGCCAAGACGGACGTGGGGGGACCTACGAGCAGTACTTC. Amino acids: CASSQDGRGGTYEQYF. The gene calls are TRBV4-1 and TRBJ2-7; D is perhaps TRBD2 (6 bases). Germline-derived CDR1 and CDR2 are MGHRA and YSYEKL. The CDR3 contains 16 residues. V lost 0 bases to trimming and J lost 2 bases, with 14 bases between them.

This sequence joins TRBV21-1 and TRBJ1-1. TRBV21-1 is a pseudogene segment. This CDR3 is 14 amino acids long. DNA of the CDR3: TGTGCCAGCAGCAAAAAAGGTGGGAACACTGAAGCTTTCTTT. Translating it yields CASSKKGGNTEAFF.

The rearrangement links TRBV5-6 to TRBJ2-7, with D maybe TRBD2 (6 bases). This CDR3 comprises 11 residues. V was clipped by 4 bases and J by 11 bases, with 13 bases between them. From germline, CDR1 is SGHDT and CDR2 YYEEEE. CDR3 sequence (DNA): TGTGCCAGCAGCGGCGGGACGGACAAGTACTTC. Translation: CASSGGTDKYF.

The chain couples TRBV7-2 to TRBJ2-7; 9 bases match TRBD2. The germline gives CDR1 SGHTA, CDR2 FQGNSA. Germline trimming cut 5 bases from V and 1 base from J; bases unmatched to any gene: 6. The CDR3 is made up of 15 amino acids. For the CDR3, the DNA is TGTGCCAGCAGCCTTAGCGGGAGAGGGTCCTACGAGCAGTACTTC. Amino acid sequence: CASSLSGRGSYEQYF.

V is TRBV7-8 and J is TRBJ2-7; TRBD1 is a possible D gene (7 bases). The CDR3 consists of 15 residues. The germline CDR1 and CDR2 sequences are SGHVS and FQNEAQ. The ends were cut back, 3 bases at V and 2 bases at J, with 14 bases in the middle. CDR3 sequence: CASSLGGQLAYEQYF. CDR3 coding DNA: TGTGCCAGCAGCTTGGGGGGACAGCTAGCCTACGAGCAGTACTTC.

CDR3 nucleotides: TGTGCCAGCACTCGATCCGGTGATAGCAATCAGCCCCAGCATTTT. Protein product: CASTRSGDSNQPQHF. The chain links TRBV2 to TRBJ1-5; D ambiguous. CDR3 size: 15 residues. V was trimmed by 7 bases and J by 0 bases, leaving 13 bases between them. CDR1 is SNHLY and CDR2 is FYNNEI in the germline V gene.

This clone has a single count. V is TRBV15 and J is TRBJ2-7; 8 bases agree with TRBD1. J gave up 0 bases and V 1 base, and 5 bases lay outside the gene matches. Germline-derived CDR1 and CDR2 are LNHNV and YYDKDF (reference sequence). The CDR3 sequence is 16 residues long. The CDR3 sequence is CATSRVGTGLSYEQYF. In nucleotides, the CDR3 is TGTGCCACCAGCAGAGTTGGGACAGGTCTCTCCTACGAGCAGTACTTC.

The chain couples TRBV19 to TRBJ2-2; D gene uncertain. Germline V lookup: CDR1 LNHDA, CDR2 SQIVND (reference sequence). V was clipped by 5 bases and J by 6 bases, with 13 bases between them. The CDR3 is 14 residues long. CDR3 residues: CASSVGYRPGELFF. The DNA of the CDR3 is TGTGCCAGTAGTGTGGGGTACCGTCCCGGGGAGCTGTTTTTT.

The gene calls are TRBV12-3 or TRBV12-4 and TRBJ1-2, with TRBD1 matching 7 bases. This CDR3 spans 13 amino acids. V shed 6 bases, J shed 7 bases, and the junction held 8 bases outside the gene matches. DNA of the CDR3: TGTGCCAGCAGGCCGACAGGGCCGGCTGGCTACACCTTC. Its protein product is CASRPTGPAGYTF.

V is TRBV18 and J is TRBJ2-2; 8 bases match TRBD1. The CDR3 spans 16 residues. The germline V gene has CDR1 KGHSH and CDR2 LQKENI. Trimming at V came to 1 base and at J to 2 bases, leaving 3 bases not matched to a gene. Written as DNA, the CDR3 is TGTGCCAGCTCACCACGTGGGACAGGCAACACCGGGGAGCTGTTTTTT. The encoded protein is CASSPRGTGNTGELFF.

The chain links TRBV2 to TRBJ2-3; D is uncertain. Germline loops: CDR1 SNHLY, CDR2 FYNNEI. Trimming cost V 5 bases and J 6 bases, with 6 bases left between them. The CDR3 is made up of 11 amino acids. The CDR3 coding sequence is TGTGCCAGCAGTTTCCCCGATACGCAGTATTTT. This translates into CASSFPDTQYF.

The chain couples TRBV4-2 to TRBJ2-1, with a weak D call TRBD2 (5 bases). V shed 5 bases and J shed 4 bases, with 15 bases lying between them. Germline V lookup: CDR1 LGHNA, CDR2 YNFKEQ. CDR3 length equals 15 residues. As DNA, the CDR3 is TGTGCCAGCAGCTCTCTAAAGGGAGAGTACAATGAGCAGTTCTTC. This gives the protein CASSSLKGEYNEQFF.

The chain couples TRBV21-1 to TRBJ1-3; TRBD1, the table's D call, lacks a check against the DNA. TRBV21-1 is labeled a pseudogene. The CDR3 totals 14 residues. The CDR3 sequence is CASRTGYRGNTIYF. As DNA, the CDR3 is TGTGCCAGCAGGACAGGGTACCGTGGAAACACCATATATTTT.

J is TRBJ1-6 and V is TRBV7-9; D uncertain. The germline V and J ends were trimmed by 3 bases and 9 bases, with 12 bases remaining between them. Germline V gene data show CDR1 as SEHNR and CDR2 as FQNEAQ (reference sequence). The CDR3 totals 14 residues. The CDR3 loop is CASSLQPLGSPLHF. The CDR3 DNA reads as TGTGCCAGCAGCTTGCAGCCCCTAGGTTCACCCCTCCACTTT.